This T cell receptor beta chain was obtained from a study of OX40 agonist ivuxolimab in advanced cancers. Study-level background: Partial responses, seen in three patients, involved one hepatocellular carcinoma and two cutaneous melanomas.

Profiled with immunoSEQ multiplex PCR; TCRdb holds only in-frame clones, not every one. The table lists around 40,000 clones, around 82% of them singletons. Systemic immunosuppression or autoimmune disease history was grounds to exclude patients. Samples of blood were obtained at baseline, on cycle 4 day 1, and on cycle 7 day 1. V trimming: 3 bases; J trimming: 12 bases; junction bases outside the gene matches: 13. Germline CDR1 is MGHDK and CDR2 is SYGVNS. The CDR3 extends over 15 amino acids. Study results and limitations: In the 0.1-3.0 mg/kg groups, partial responders showed among the lowest expansion.

This clone showed up just once. Its antigen is currently unknown. The chain carries TRBV25-1 and TRBJ2-1; 8 nucleotides match TRBD2. This clonotype was sampled from an adult with an advanced solid tumor such as melanoma, head and neck, liver or kidney cancer. The specimen was CD4+ or CD8+ T cells sorted from blood, collected in a trial of the OX40 agonist ivuxolimab. CDR3 loop: CASSDQPPLAGVQFF. CDR3 nucleotides: TGTGCCAGCAGTGACCAGCCGCCCCTAGCGGGTGTGCAGTTCTTC.